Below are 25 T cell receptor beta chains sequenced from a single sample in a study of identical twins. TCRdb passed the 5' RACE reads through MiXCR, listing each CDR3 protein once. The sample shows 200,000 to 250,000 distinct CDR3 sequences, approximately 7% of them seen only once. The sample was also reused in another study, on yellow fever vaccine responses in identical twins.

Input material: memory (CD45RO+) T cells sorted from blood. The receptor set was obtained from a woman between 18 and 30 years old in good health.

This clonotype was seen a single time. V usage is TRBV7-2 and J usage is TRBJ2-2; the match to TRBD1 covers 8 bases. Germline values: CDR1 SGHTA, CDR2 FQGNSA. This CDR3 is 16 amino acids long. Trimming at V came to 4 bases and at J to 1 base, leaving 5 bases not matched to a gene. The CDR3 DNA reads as TGTGCCAGCAGCTCTGACAGGGGCAGGAACACCGGGGAGCTGTTTTTT. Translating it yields CASSSDRGRNTGELFF.

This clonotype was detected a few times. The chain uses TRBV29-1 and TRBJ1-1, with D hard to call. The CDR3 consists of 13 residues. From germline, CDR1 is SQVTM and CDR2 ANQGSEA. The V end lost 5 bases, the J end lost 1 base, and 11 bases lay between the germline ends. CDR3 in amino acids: CSVQLHPNTEAFF. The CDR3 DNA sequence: TGCAGCGTTCAGTTGCACCCGAACACTGAAGCTTTCTTT.

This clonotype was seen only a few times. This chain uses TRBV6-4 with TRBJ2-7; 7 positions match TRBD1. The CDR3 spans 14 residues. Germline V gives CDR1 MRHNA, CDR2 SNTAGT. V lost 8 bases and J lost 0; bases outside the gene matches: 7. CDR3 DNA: TGTGCCAGCCTACGGGACAGATCCTCCTACGAGCAGTACGTC. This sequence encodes CASLRDRSSYEQYV.

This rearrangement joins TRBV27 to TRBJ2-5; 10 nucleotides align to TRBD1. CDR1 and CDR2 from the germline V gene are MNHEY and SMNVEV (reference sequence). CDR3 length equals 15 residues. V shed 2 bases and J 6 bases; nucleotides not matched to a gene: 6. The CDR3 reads CASSLRGTGDKTQYF. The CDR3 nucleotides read TGTGCCAGCAGTTTAAGGGGGACAGGGGACAAGACCCAGTACTTC.

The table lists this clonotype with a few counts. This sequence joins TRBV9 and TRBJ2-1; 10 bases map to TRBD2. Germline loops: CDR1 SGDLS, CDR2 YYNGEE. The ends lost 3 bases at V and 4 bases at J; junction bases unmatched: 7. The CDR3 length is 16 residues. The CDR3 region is CASSAGLATPYNEQFF. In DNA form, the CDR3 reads TGTGCCAGCAGCGCGGGACTAGCGACACCGTACAATGAGCAGTTCTTC.

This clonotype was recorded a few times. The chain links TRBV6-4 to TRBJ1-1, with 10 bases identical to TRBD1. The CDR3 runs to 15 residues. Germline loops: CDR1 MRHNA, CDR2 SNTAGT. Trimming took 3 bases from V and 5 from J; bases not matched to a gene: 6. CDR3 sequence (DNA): TGTGCCAGCAGTGAGGAGGGACAGGGGTTAACTGAAGCTTTCTTT. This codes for CASSEEGQGLTEAFF.

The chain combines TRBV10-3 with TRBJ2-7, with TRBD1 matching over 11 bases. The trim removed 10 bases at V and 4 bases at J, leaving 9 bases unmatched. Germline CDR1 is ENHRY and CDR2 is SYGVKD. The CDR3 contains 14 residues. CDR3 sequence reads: CATQQDRGLYEQYV. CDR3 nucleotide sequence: TGTGCCACCCAGCAGGACAGGGGGCTGTACGAGCAGTACGTC.

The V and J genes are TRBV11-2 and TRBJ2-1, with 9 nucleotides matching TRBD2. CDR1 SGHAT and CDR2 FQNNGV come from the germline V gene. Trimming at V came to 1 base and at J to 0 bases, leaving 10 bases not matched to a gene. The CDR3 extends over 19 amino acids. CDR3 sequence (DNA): TGTGCCAGCAGCTTAGTTGGCCTAGCGGGACTAAGCTCCTACAATGAGCAGTTCTTC. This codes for CASSLVGLAGLSSYNEQFF.

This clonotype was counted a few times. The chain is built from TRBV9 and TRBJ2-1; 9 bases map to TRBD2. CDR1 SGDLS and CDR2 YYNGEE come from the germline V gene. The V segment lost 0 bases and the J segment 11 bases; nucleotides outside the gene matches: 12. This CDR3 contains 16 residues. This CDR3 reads CASSVVSGGGALKQFF. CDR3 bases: TGTGCCAGCAGCGTAGTTTCAGGCGGGGGGGCACTCAAGCAGTTCTTC.

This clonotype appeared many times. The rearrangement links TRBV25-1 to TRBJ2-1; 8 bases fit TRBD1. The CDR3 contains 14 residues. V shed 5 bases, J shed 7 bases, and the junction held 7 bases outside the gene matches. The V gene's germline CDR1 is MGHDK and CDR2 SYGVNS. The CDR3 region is CASSRQGIGNEQFF. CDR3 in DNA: TGTGCCAGCAGTCGACAGGGGATTGGGAATGAGCAGTTCTTC. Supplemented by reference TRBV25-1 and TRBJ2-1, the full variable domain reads EADIYQTPRYLVIGTGKKITLECSQTMGHDKMYWYQQDPGMELHLIHYSYGVNSTEKGDLSSESTVSRIRTEHFPLTLESARPSHTSQYLCASSRQGIGNEQFFGPGTRLTVL.

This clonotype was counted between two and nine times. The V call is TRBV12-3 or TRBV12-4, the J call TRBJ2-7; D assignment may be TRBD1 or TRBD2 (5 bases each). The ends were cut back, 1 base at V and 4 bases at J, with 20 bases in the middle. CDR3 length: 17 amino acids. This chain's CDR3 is CASSLVQGSVGGYEQYF. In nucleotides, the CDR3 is TGTGCCAGCAGTTTAGTGCAGGGTTCGGTAGGCGGGTACGAGCAGTACTTC.

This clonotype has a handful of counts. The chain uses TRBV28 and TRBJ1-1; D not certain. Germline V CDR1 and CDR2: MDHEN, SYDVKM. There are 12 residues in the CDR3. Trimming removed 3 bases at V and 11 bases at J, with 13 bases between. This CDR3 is CASSFSTEAAFF. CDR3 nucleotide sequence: TGTGCCAGCAGTTTTAGCACAGAGGCGGCTTTCTTT.

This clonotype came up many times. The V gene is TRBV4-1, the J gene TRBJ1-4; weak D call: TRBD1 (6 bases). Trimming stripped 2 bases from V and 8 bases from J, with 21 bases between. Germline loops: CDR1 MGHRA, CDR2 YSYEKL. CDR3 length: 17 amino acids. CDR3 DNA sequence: TGCGCCAGCAGCCAAACATTTTGGGGAGACACAGGGGAAAAACTGTTTTTT. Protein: CASSQTFWGDTGEKLFF.

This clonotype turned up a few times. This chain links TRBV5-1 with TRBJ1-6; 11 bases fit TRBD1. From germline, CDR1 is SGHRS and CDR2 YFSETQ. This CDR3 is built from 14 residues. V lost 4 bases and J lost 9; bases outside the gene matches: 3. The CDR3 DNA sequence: TGCGCCAGCAGCGAAGGGACAGGGGGTTCACCCCTCCACTTT. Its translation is CASSEGTGGSPLHF.

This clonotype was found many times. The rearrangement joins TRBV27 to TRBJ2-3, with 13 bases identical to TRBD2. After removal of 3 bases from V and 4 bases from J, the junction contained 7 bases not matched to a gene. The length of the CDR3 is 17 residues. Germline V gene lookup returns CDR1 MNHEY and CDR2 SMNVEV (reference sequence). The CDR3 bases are TGTGCCAGCAGTTTGGCGGGACTAGCGGGAAGATCAGATACGCAGTATTTT. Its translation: CASSLAGLAGRSDTQYF.

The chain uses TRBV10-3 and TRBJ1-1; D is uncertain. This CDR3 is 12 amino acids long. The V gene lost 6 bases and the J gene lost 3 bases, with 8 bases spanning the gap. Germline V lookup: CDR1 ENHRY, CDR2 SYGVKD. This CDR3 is CAISHSDTEAFF. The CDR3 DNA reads TGTGCCATCAGCCACTCGGACACTGAAGCTTTCTTT.

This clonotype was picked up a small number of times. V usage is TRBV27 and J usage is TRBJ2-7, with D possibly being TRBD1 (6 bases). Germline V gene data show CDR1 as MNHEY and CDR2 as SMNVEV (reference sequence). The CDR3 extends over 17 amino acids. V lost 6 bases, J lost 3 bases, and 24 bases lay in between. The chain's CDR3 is CASRIGTPTGQFYEQYF. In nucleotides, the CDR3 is TGTGCCAGCAGAATCGGGACACCAACGGGTCAATTCTACGAGCAGTACTTC.

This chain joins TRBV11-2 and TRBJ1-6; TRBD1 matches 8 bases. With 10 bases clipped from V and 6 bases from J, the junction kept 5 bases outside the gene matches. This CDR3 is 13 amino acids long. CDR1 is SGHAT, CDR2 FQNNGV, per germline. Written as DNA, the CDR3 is TGTGCCACCCGGGACAGGTCTAATTCACCCCTCCACTTT. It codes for CATRDRSNSPLHF.

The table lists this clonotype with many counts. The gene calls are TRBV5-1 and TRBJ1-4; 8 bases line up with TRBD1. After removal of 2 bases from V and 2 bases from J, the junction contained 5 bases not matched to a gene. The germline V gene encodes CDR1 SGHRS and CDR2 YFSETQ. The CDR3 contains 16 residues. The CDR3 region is CASSFGQGVTNEKLFF. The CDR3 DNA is TGCGCCAGCAGCTTCGGACAGGGTGTGACTAATGAAAAACTGTTTTTT.

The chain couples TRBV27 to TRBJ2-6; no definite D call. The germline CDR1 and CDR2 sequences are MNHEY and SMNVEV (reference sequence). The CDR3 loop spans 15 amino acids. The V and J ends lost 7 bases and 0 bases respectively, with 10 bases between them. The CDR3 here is CASTVLSSGANVLTF. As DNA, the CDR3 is TGTGCCAGCACCGTACTTTCCTCTGGGGCCAACGTCCTGACTTTC.

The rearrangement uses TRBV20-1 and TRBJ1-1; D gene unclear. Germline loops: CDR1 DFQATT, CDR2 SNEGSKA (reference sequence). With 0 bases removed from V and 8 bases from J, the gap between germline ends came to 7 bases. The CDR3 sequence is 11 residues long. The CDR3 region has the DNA TGCAGTGCTAGAGATCCACAGGAAGCTTTCTTT. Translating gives CSARDPQEAFF.

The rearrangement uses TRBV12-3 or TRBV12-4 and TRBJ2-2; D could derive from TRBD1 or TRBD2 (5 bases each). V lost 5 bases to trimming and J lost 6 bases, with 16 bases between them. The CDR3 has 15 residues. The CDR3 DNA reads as TGTGCCAGCAGTCCCCAGGGAGTTTATTCCGGGGAGCTGTTTTTT. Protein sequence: CASSPQGVYSGELFF.

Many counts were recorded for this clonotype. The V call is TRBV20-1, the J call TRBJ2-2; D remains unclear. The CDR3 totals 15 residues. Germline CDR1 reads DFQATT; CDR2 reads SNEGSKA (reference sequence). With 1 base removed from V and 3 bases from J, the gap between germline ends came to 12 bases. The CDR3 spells CSARVGPWDTGELFF. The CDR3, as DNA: TGCAGTGCTAGAGTTGGGCCCTGGGACACCGGGGAGCTGTTTTTT.

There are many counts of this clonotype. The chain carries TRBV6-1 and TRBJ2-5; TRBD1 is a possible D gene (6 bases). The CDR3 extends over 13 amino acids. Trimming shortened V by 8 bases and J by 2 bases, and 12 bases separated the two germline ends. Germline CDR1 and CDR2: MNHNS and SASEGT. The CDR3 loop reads CASADRIQETQYF. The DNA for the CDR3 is TGTGCCAGCGCCGACAGGATACAAGAGACCCAGTACTTC.

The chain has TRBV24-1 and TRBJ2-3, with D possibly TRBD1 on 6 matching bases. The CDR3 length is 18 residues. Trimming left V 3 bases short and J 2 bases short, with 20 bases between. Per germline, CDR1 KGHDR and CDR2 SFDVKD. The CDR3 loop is CATSDPAVGTPITDTQYF. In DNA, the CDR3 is TGTGCCACCAGTGATCCCGCGGTGGGGACACCGATCACAGATACGCAGTATTTT.